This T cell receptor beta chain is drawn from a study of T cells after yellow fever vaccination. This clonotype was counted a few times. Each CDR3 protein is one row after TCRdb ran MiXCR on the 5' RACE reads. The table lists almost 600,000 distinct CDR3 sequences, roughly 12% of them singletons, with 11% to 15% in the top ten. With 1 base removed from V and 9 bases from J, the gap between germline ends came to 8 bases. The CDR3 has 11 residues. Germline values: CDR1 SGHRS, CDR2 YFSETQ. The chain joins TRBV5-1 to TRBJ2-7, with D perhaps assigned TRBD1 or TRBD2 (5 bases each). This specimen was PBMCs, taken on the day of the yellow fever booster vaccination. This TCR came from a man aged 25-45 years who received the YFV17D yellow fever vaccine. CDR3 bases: TGCGCCAGCAGCTTGAATGGGGGGCAGTACTTC. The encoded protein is CASSLNGGQYF.